Below, 22 T cell receptor beta chains from the same sample are listed, as sequenced in a study of T cell repertoires in cytomegalovirus infection. These receptors' antigens are unknown. TCRdb independently ran MiXCR on the reads; one entry per CDR3 protein. The data show nearly 700,000 distinct CDR3 sequences, around 31% seen once. The sample consisted of cultured PBMCs, taken from culture after CMV antigen stimulation. Receptors originate from a human donor in good health (CMV status not recorded). Some clones in this sample may be carry-over from other donors' samples.

The chain joins TRBV20-1 to TRBJ2-1; D uncertain. CDR3 length: 15 amino acids. Germline V CDR1 and CDR2: DFQATT, SNEGSKA (reference sequence). V lost 1 base and J lost 0, with 10 bases in between. CDR3 residues: CSARGTISSYNEQFF. Written as DNA, the CDR3 is TGCAGTGCTAGAGGGACCATTAGCTCCTACAATGAGCAGTTCTTC.

The chain employs TRBV6-1 and TRBJ2-3; D gene uncertain. The V gene's germline CDR1 is MNHNS and CDR2 SASEGT. The CDR3 runs to 15 residues. The ends were cut back, 6 bases at V and 1 base at J, with 14 bases in the middle. The CDR3 protein is CASSPLLGRTDTQYF. For the CDR3, the DNA is TGTGCCAGCAGCCCCCTCCTCGGTCGCACAGATACGCAGTATTTT.

In this sample, this clonotype turned up a few times. The chain combines TRBV7-9 with TRBJ2-1, with 8 positions matching TRBD2. J gave up 8 bases and V 4 bases, and 10 bases lay outside the gene matches. Looked up from germline, CDR1 is SEHNR and CDR2 is FQNEAQ (reference sequence). The CDR3 loop spans 15 amino acids. The CDR3 DNA follows: TGTGCCAGCAGCTCACTAGCGGCCGGGGGGGATGAGCAGTTCTTC. Amino acid sequence: CASSSLAAGGDEQFF.

This chain joins TRBV5-4 and TRBJ1-1, with 9 bases that match TRBD1. The CDR3 extends over 16 amino acids. J gave up 5 bases and V 3 bases, and 11 bases lay outside the gene matches. Germline V lookup: CDR1 SGHNT, CDR2 YYREEE (reference sequence). The CDR3 loop is CASSSKKTGGLTEAFF. CDR3 bases: TGTGCCAGCAGCTCGAAAAAGACAGGGGGTTTGACTGAAGCTTTCTTT.

The chain carries TRBV7-9 and TRBJ1-5; no clear D. Germline V gives CDR1 SEHNR, CDR2 FQNEAQ (reference sequence). This CDR3 contains 19 residues. The ends were cut back, 0 bases at V and 0 bases at J, with 18 bases in the middle. CDR3 sequence (DNA): TGTGCCAGCAGCTTAGCGTTCAACAGCCTGCTCTATAGCAATCAGCCCCAGCATTTT. Its translation is CASSLAFNSLLYSNQPQHF.

V and J are TRBV6-2 or TRBV6-3 and TRBJ1-6; D gene uncertain. V dropped 0 bases and J dropped 9 bases, with 12 bases sitting between them. Germline-derived CDR1 and CDR2 are MNHEY and SVGEGT. This CDR3 is 15 amino acids long. The CDR3 reads CASSYSGQVVSPLHF. The CDR3 DNA is TGTGCCAGCAGTTACTCGGGTCAGGTGGTTTCACCCCTCCACTTT.

V is TRBV3-1 and J is TRBJ1-5; 7 positions match TRBD1. V trimming: 1 base; J trimming: 4 bases; junction bases outside the gene matches: 1. Germline CDR1 and CDR2: LGHDT and YNNKEL (reference sequence). The CDR3 runs to 14 residues. The CDR3, as DNA: TGTGCCAGCAGCCAAGCAGGGGGGAATCAGCCCCAGCATTTT. Amino acid sequence: CASSQAGGNQPQHF.

The chain joins TRBV11-2 to TRBJ1-2; D possibly corresponds to TRBD1 (5 bases). V was shortened by 2 bases and J by 3 bases, with 7 bases between the two germline ends. The V gene's germline CDR1 is SGHAT and CDR2 FQNNGV. This CDR3 spans 13 amino acids. CDR3: CASSLIGDYGYTF. Here the CDR3 DNA reads TGTGCCAGCAGCTTAATAGGGGACTATGGCTACACCTTC. Supplemented by reference TRBV11-2 and TRBJ1-2, the full variable domain reads EAGVAQSPRYKIIEKRQSVAFWCNPISGHATLYWYQQILGQGPKLLIQFQNNGVVDDSQLPKDRFSAERLKGVDSTLKIQPAKLEDSAVYLCASSLIGDYGYTFGSGTRLTVV.

This clonotype appeared once. J is TRBJ1-5 and V is TRBV15, with 7 positions matching TRBD2. The end of the DNA is better explained by TRBJ2-3, so the J call may be wrong. Germline loops: CDR1 LNHNV, CDR2 YYDKDF (reference sequence). CDR3 size: 16 residues. The CDR3 sequence: CATSRVREYSNQPQYF. CDR3 DNA: TGTGCCACCAGCAGAGTGCGGGAGTATAGCAATCAGCCCCAGTATTTT.

This clonotype was observed at least ten times. The chain has TRBV7-2 and TRBJ2-7; 10 bases align to TRBD1. The V gene end was trimmed by 4 bases and the J gene end by 4 bases; junction bases not matched to a gene: 4. The CDR3 spans 14 residues. Germline CDR1 is SGHTA and CDR2 is FQGNSA. This chain's CDR3 is CASSSRDRGYEQYF. CDR3 DNA: TGTGCCAGCAGCTCCCGGGACAGGGGTTACGAGCAGTACTTC.

A single count supports this clonotype. The chain joins TRBV7-4 to TRBJ2-3; either TRBD1 or TRBD2 may fit D (5 bases each). Germline CDR1 and CDR2: SGHVT and SQSDAQ. Trimming left V 5 bases short and J 1 base short, with 13 bases between. The CDR3 has 15 amino acids. The CDR3 sequence is CASSPGEGCTDTQYF. The CDR3 coding sequence is TGTGCCAGCAGCCCCGGAGAGGGGTGCACAGATACGCAGTATTTT.

The chain carries TRBV6-8 and TRBJ2-4; TRBD2 agrees at 8 bases. V lost 9 bases and J lost 4; bases outside the gene matches: 8. The CDR3 consists of 14 residues. CDR1 is MNHGY, CDR2 SAAAGT, per germline. CDR3 sequence: CASNRGGVKNIQYF. In nucleotides, the CDR3 is TGTGCCAGTAACCGGGGGGGGGTGAAAAACATTCAGTACTTC.

This clonotype was detected a few times. J is TRBJ2-4 and V is TRBV20-1; D remains ambiguous. Trimming pared 6 bases from V and 1 base from J, leaving 4 bases between. This CDR3 spans 11 amino acids. CDR1 and CDR2 from the germline V gene are DFQATT and SNEGSKA (reference sequence). The CDR3 DNA follows: TGCAGTGCCTTGGCCAAAAACATTCAGTACTTC. Its protein product is CSALAKNIQYF.

This clonotype has a count of ten or more. J is TRBJ2-3 and V is TRBV7-2; D is uncertain. The CDR3 length is 14 residues. Trimming pared 0 bases from V and 4 bases from J, leaving 8 bases between. The V gene's germline CDR1 is SGHTA and CDR2 FQGNSA. DNA of the CDR3: TGTGCCAGCAGCTTAGCCAGAGCACCAGATACGCAGTATTTT. It encodes CASSLARAPDTQYF.

The gene calls are TRBV19 and TRBJ1-5; no clear D gene. In germline, CDR1 is LNHDA, CDR2 SQIVND (reference sequence). The CDR3 is 16 amino acids. V lost 1 base, J lost 3 bases, and 13 bases lay in between. The CDR3 reads CASSIGAAGINQPQHF. Written as DNA, the CDR3 is TGTGCCAGTAGTATAGGGGCTGCTGGGATCAATCAGCCCCAGCATTTT. Supplemented by reference TRBV19 and TRBJ1-5, the full variable domain reads DGGITQSPKYLFRKEGQNVTLSCEQNLNHDAMYWYRQDPGQGLRLIYYSQIVNDFQKGDIAEGYSVSREKKESFPLTVTSAQKNPTAFYLCASSIGAAGINQPQHFGDGTRLSIL.

This clonotype was counted a few times. The rearrangement joins TRBV12-3 or TRBV12-4 to TRBJ1-1; no definite D call. This CDR3 has 12 amino acids. V was shortened by 8 bases and J by 6 bases, with 13 bases between the two germline ends. CDR3 residues: CASALGGAEAFF. The CDR3 nucleotides read TGTGCCAGCGCCCTGGGAGGAGCTGAAGCTTTCTTT.

The chain joins TRBV7-9 to TRBJ2-5; no reliable D call. With 7 bases removed from V and 5 bases from J, the gap between germline ends came to 5 bases. This CDR3 comprises 10 residues. In germline, CDR1 is SEHNR, CDR2 FQNEAQ (reference sequence). The CDR3 DNA reads TGTGCCAGCAAAGCGGAGACCCAGTACTTC. Translated: CASKAETQYF.

The rearrangement links TRBV5-4 to TRBJ2-5, with TRBD2 as a possible D gene (5 bases). This CDR3 has 13 amino acids. V lost 4 bases to trimming and J lost 4 bases, with 11 bases between them. The germline gives CDR1 SGHNT, CDR2 YYREEE (reference sequence). The CDR3 sequence is CASSTAGGETQYF. CDR3 coding DNA: TGTGCCAGCAGCACGGCGGGTGGAGAGACCCAGTACTTC.

The chain links TRBV27 to TRBJ2-1; D is unresolved. This CDR3 spans 15 amino acids. The V and J ends lost 0 bases and 1 base respectively, with 7 bases between them. CDR1 is MNHEY, CDR2 SMNVEV, per germline (reference sequence). CDR3 nucleotides: TGTGCCAGCAGTTTATCGACGGGTTCCTACAATGAGCAGTTCTTC. Amino acid sequence: CASSLSTGSYNEQFF.

The chain combines TRBV19 with TRBJ1-1, with 11 bases that match TRBD1. This CDR3 contains 17 residues. Germline CDR1 LNHDA, CDR2 SQIVND (reference sequence). V was clipped by 6 bases and J by 0 bases; unmatched bases: 9. The CDR3 DNA sequence: TGTGCCAGTAGCCCAGCCGGGACAGGGGGATTGAACACTGAAGCTTTCTTT. Translating gives CASSPAGTGGLNTEAFF.

This clonotype was seen at least ten times. Here the CDR3 reads CASSSLVDRQYEQYF. Here the CDR3 DNA reads TGTGCCAGCAGCTCTCTCGTGGACAGACAATACGAGCAGTACTTC. The V and J genes are TRBV27 and TRBJ2-7, with TRBD1 as a possible D gene (6 bases). Between the trimmed V and J ends, which lost 6 bases and 4 bases, there was a span of 19 bases. This CDR3 region has 15 residues. Per the germline V gene, CDR1 is MNHEY and CDR2 is SMNVEV (reference sequence).

This chain links TRBV7-6 with TRBJ1-1; D is ambiguous. Trimming stripped 10 bases from V and 2 bases from J, with 17 bases between. The CDR3 has 14 residues. Germline V CDR1 and CDR2: SGHVS, FNYEAQ. CDR3 residues: CAILTGKDNTEAFF. Written as DNA, the CDR3 is TGTGCCATCCTGACGGGAAAGGACAACACTGAAGCTTTCTTT.